The 19 T cell receptor beta chains given below trace back to one sample, sequenced in a study of tumor-infiltrating lymphocytes in oesophageal squamous cell carcinoma. TCRdb called the PCR reads again in MiXCR, with one record for every CDR3 protein. The sample has 9,500 to 11,000 distinct CDR3 sequences; around 63% are singletons. Sequenced sample: esophageal tumor tissue. The receptor source for this set is a male donor with esophageal squamous cell carcinoma.

On this clonotype itself: This CDR3 is missing its conserved last phenylalanine or tryptophan, likely due to a read error. Because the CDR3's place on the DNA is in doubt, the DNA is left out and the CDR3 is given as listed by TCRdb. CDR3 sequence: CASSPRTSGTQYFGP. The chain employs TRBV12-3 or TRBV12-4 and TRBJ1-1. Inclusive of both ends, the CDR3 amounts to 15 amino acids.

This clonotype was seen only a few times. The V and J genes are TRBV12-3 or TRBV12-4 and TRBJ1-2; tentatively, D is TRBD1 (5 bases). The germline V and J ends were trimmed by 2 bases and 8 bases, with 15 bases remaining between them. This CDR3 region has 14 residues. As DNA, the CDR3 is TGTGCCAGCAGTTTACGGGGGGAGGGTTACGGCTACACCTTC. Translation: CASSLRGEGYGYTF.

CDR3: CASSLGGGGSPLHF. The CDR3 nucleotides are TGTGCCAGCAGCTTAGGGGGCGGAGGATCACCCCTCCACTTT. V usage is TRBV7-6 and J usage is TRBJ1-1; weak D call: TRBD1 (5 bases). The last part of the DNA fits TRBJ1-6 better; the J call may be wrong. CDR3 length: 14 amino acids. Germline V gene lookup returns CDR1 SGHVS and CDR2 FNYEAQ.

The chain carries TRBV7-2 and TRBJ2-5, with 7 bases matching TRBD1. The CDR3 is 15 amino acids. Trimming removed 1 base from V and 4 bases from J; junction bases left unmatched: 6. CDR1 and CDR2 (germline): SGHTA, FQGNSA. The CDR3 is CASSLGARGSETQYF. Here the CDR3 DNA reads TGTGCCAGCAGCTTAGGTGCCAGGGGGTCAGAGACCCAGTACTTC.

The rearrangement uses TRBV28 and TRBJ2-1; D gene uncertain. V was cut by 4 bases and J by 7 bases, with 17 bases left in between. Per germline, CDR1 MDHEN and CDR2 SYDVKM. The CDR3 sequence is 15 residues long. CDR3 coding DNA: TGTGCCAGCAGTTCCCTGCTCGGCCCACAAAATGAGCAGTTCTTC. Amino acids: CASSSLLGPQNEQFF.

Within the sample, this clonotype is medium-sized (0.01 to 0.1%). This chain links TRBV6-1 with TRBJ2-7; no clear D. Germline V lookup: CDR1 MNHNS, CDR2 SASEGT. Between the trimmed V and J ends, which lost 0 bases and 5 bases, there was a span of 11 bases. The CDR3 covers 14 residues. CDR3 protein: CASSEALGPHEQYF. The CDR3, as DNA: TGTGCCAGCAGTGAAGCGCTAGGACCCCACGAGCAGTACTTC.

The genes are TRBV7-3 and TRBJ2-7; TRBD1 agrees at 12 bases. The DNA end lines up better with TRBJ2-5; the J call may be wrong. The CDR3 consists of 18 residues. CDR1 and CDR2 (germline): SGHTA, FQGTGA. The CDR3 nucleotides read TGTGCCAGCAGCCCGGGGGTGGGACAGGGGGCAGGGTGGGAGACCCAGTACTTC. Translating it yields CASSPGVGQGAGWETQYF.

The sample holds a few counts of this clonotype. The genes are TRBV7-8 and TRBJ2-7; D not certain. The J call could be wrong; TRBJ2-1 is a better fit for the DNA end. The germline CDR1 and CDR2 sequences are SGHVS and FQNEAQ. The CDR3 has 13 residues. CDR3 coding DNA: TGTGCCAGCAGCTTATCTAGGACCTACGAGCAGTTCTTC. Its protein product is CASSLSRTYEQFF.

This clonotype was recorded at least ten times. This chain connects TRBV4-1 to TRBJ2-1, with TRBD2 matching over 12 bases. From germline, CDR1 is MGHRA and CDR2 YSYEKL. J gave up 3 bases and V 6 bases, and 3 bases lay outside the gene matches. The CDR3 consists of 15 residues. CDR3 loop: CASRLTSGSYNEQFF. The CDR3 coding sequence is TGCGCCAGCAGACTGACTAGCGGGAGCTACAATGAGCAGTTCTTC.

This clonotype occurred many times. Here the CDR3 reads CASSPVAGLSYEQYF. The CDR3 DNA is TGTGCCAGCAGTCCAGTGGCGGGACTCTCCTACGAGCAGTACTTC. V gene TRBV7-9 combines with J gene TRBJ2-7; D might be TRBD2 (6 bases). V dropped 6 bases and J dropped 0 bases, with 15 bases sitting between them. Germline CDR1 and CDR2: SEHNR and FQNEAQ (reference sequence). CDR3 length: 15 amino acids.

V is TRBV12-3 or TRBV12-4 and J is TRBJ2-5; D is ambiguous. The DNA end favors TRBJ2-1, so the J call may be wrong. There are 12 residues in the CDR3. CDR3 sequence: CASSLVLNEQFF. CDR3 nucleotide sequence: TGTGCCAGCAGTTTAGTACTCAATGAGCAGTTCTTC.

This chain joins TRBV7-4 and TRBJ2-1; D is possibly TRBD2 (6 bases). This CDR3 is built from 16 residues. Germline CDR1 is SGHVT and CDR2 is SQSDAQ. Trimming left V 5 bases short and J 2 bases short, with 16 bases between. This chain's CDR3 is CASSPEDYLAYNEQFF. The CDR3, as DNA: TGTGCCAGCAGCCCCGAGGACTACCTAGCCTACAATGAGCAGTTCTTC. Combining the CDR3 with reference TRBV7-4 and TRBJ2-1 gives the whole variable domain GAGVSQSPRYKVAKRGRDVALRCDSISGHVTLYWYRQTLGQGSEVLTYSQSDAQRDKSGRPSGRFSAERPERSVSTLKIQRTEQGDSAVYLCASSPEDYLAYNEQFFGPGTRLTVL.

This clonotype was picked up many times. The chain links TRBV7-2 to TRBJ2-3, with 7 bases matching TRBD1. The trim removed 5 bases at V and 0 bases at J, leaving 8 bases unmatched. The CDR3 contains 16 residues. Germline CDR1 reads SGHTA; CDR2 reads FQGNSA. The CDR3 region has the DNA TGTGCCAGCAGCCCCCGACAGGGTGGGAGCACAGATACGCAGTATTTT. This translates into CASSPRQGGSTDTQYF.

This chain connects TRBV11-1 to TRBJ2-4; tentative D call: TRBD1 (5 bases). Germline V gives CDR1 SGHAT, CDR2 FQDESV (reference sequence). Trimming stripped 2 bases from V and 0 bases from J, with 11 bases between. CDR3 length: 16 amino acids. Here the CDR3 reads CASSLTGNLAKNIQYF. In nucleotides, the CDR3 is TGTGCCAGCAGCTTAACAGGAAATCTAGCCAAAAACATTCAGTACTTC.

J is TRBJ2-3 and V is TRBV7-3; 8 bases line up with TRBD1. Germline V gives CDR1 SGHTA, CDR2 FQGTGA. The CDR3 consists of 17 residues. After removal of 1 base from V and 2 bases from J, the junction contained 8 bases not matched to a gene. CDR3 DNA: TGTGCCAGCAGCTTAAGCGTTCACAGGGGGTCCACAGATACGCAGTATTTT. Translated: CASSLSVHRGSTDTQYF.

Remarks on this clonotype: The junction and the germline gene differ at one end; a read error may be behind it. This chain uses TRBV10-3 with TRBJ2-7; the match to TRBD1 covers 10 bases. The J call may be faulty, since TRBJ2-5 better matches the DNA end. Germline V lookup: CDR1 ENHRY, CDR2 SYGVKD. The CDR3 has 13 amino acids. CDR3 residues: CAIGDRGRETQYF. In DNA form, the CDR3 reads TGTGCCATCGGTGACAGGGGGCGCGAGACCCAGTACTTC.

The chain employs TRBV11-2 and TRBJ1-1, with unresolved D. Per germline, CDR1 SGHAT and CDR2 FQNNGV. V gave up 5 bases and J gave up 4 bases, with 17 bases separating them. The CDR3 length is 15 residues. The CDR3 DNA sequence: TGTGCCAGCAGCCGAGGACCCAGTGTAACCACTGAAGCTTTCTTT. Its translation: CASSRGPSVTTEAFF.

This rearrangement joins TRBV7-2 to TRBJ2-5, with D possibly TRBD2 on 6 matching bases. The J call is uncertain, as TRBJ2-7 better fits the DNA end. This CDR3 has 13 amino acids. Germline CDR1 reads SGHTA; CDR2 reads FQGNSA. The CDR3 DNA is TGTGCCAGCAGCTACGGGAGAGACTACGAGCAGTACTTC. Its protein is CASSYGRDYEQYF.

Notes on this clonotype: A much bigger clone sits one base away, suggesting this may be a read error. The chain recombines TRBV18 with TRBJ2-3; 8 bases are a match to TRBD1. V gave up 5 bases and J gave up 14 bases; unmatched junction bases: 18. CDR3 length equals 15 residues. Germline V gene data show CDR1 as KGHSH and CDR2 as LQKENI. CDR3 residues: CASSSTGEATGELYF. For the CDR3, the DNA is TGTGCCAGCTCATCGACAGGGGAGGCCACCGGGGAGCTGTATTTT.